The clone carrying this T cell receptor beta chain was detected a few times. Sequenced by immunoSEQ multiplex PCR; TCRdb stores in-frame clones only, minus some. Of about 100,000 clones in the sample, around 90% are singletons; the top ten hold more than 1.5%. The source of the sample is a study of T cell responses to AZD1222 COVID-19 vaccine. Germline assignment: CDR1 SGHTA and CDR2 FQGNSA. The CDR3 runs to 15 residues. The V and J ends lost 1 base and 3 bases respectively, with 12 bases between them. The rearrangement joins TRBV7-2 to TRBJ2-5; no reliable D call. The TCR originated in an adult in good health. This material consisted of peripheral blood, taken on day 0 of AZD1222 vaccination. CDR3 DNA sequence: TGTGCCAGCAGCTTAGGGGCAGACGTGAAAGAGACCCAGTACTTC. This sequence encodes CASSLGADVKETQYF. The full variable domain, with the rest looked up from reference TRBV7-2 and TRBJ2-5, is GAGVSQSPSNKVTEKGKDVELRCDPISGHTALYWYRQSLGQGLEFLIYFQGNSAPDKSGLPSDRFSAERTGGSVSTLTIQRTQQEDSAVYLCASSLGADVKETQYFGPGTRLLVL.